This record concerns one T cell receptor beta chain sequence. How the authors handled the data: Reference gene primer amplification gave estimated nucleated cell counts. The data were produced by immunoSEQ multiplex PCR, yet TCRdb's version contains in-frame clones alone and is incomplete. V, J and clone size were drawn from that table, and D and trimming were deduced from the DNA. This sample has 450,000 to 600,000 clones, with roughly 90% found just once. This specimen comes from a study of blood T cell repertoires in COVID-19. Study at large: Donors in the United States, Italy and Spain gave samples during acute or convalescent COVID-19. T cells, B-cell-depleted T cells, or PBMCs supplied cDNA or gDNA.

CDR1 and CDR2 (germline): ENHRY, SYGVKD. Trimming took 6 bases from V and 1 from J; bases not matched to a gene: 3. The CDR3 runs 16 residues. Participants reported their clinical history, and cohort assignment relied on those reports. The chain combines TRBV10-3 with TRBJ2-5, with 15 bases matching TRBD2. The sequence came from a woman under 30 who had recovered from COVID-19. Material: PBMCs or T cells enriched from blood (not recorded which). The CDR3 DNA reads TGTGCCATCAGGGGGACTAGCGGGGGGTCCCAAGAGACCCAGTACTTC. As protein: CAIRGTSGGSQETQYF.